This T cell receptor beta chain was sequenced for a study of blood T cell repertoires in COVID-19. The ends lost 5 bases at V and 3 bases at J; junction bases unmatched: 6. Germline values: CDR1 PRHDT, CDR2 FYEKMQ (reference sequence). The CDR3 covers 14 residues. Generated by immunoSEQ multiplex PCR, the TCRdb table keeps only in-frame clones and is missing some. The sample lists approximately 170,000 clones, about nine tenths seen once, with around 5% in the top ten. This sequence originates from a man between 18 and 35 years old with COVID-19, enrolled during active disease. The specimen was peripheral blood. This chain uses TRBV13 with TRBJ2-7; 8 bases agree with TRBD1. The CDR3 is CASSPVDRDYEQYF. The CDR3 DNA reads as TGTGCCAGCAGCCCTGTGGACAGGGACTACGAGCAGTACTTC.